The rows below give T cell receptor beta chains drawn from one sample of a study of technical replicates of blood from a few donors. The method was immunoSEQ multiplex PCR; TCRdb's version includes in-frame clones alone and lacks a portion of them. Here the sample spans approximately 58,000 clones, around 83% being singletons. The specimen sequenced was PBMCs. Receptors were obtained from a human donor in good health. Some clones in this sample may be carry-over from other donors' samples. Both conserved end residues are part of each CDR3. A D gene is named only where the DNA matches it firmly. The size entry is marked missing in some rows and otherwise reads once, few, many or a size class.

v_call: TRBV11-2; clone_size: .; d_call: .; j_call: TRBJ2-3; cdr3_nt: TGTGCCAGCAGCTTTCGGGGTAGCGGCACAGATACGCAGTATTTT; cdr3_aa: CASSFRGSGTDTQYF
v_call: TRBV7-2; clone_size: .; d_call: .; j_call: TRBJ2-5; cdr3_nt: TGTGCCAGCAGCATTCCTAGCGTCGGAGAGACCCAGTACTTC; cdr3_aa: CASSIPSVGETQYF
v_call: TRBV9; clone_size: .; d_call: TRBD1; j_call: TRBJ2-3; cdr3_nt: TGTGCCAGCAGCGCCGGGACAGGGGGTTCAGATACGCAGTATTTT; cdr3_aa: CASSAGTGGSDTQYF
v_call: TRBV5-6; clone_size: .; d_call: .; j_call: TRBJ2-3; cdr3_nt: TGTGCCAGCAGCTTGTCGGGGGTTCAGTATTTT; cdr3_aa: CASSLSGVQYF
v_call: TRBV29-1; clone_size: .; d_call: TRBD1; j_call: TRBJ1-3; cdr3_nt: TGCAGCGTCTGGGACAGGGGGGCTGGAAACACCATATATTTT; cdr3_aa: CSVWDRGAGNTIYF
v_call: TRBV6-5; clone_size: .; d_call: .; j_call: TRBJ2-7; cdr3_nt: TGTGCCAGCAGTTACTCTTTGGCGCAGGTCTCCTACGAGCAGTACTTC; cdr3_aa: CASSYSLAQVSYEQYF
v_call: TRBV5-1; clone_size: .; d_call: TRBD1; j_call: TRBJ2-7; cdr3_nt: TGCGCCAGCAGCTTGAGGGACAGTCCGGCCTACGAGCAGTACTTC; cdr3_aa: CASSLRDSPAYEQYF
v_call: TRBV10-3; clone_size: .; d_call: .; j_call: TRBJ1-1; cdr3_nt: TGTGCCATCAGTGAGTCTCGGGGGAAGAACACTGAAGCTTTCTTT; cdr3_aa: CAISESRGKNTEAFF
v_call: TRBV29-1; clone_size: .; d_call: TRBD1; j_call: TRBJ1-1; cdr3_nt: TGCAGCGTTGAAGATACAGGACAGGGGGACACTGAAGCTTTCTTT; cdr3_aa: CSVEDTGQGDTEAFF
v_call: TRBV9; clone_size: .; d_call: TRBD1; j_call: TRBJ2-2; cdr3_nt: TGTGCCAGCAGCTTCAGTACCGGGACAGGGAGGACCGGGGAGCTGTTTTTT; cdr3_aa: CASSFSTGTGRTGELFF
v_call: TRBV5-4; clone_size: .; d_call: TRBD1; j_call: TRBJ1-1; cdr3_nt: TGTGCCAGCAGCTTGGGAACAGGGGCTGAAGCTTTCTTT; cdr3_aa: CASSLGTGAEAFF
v_call: TRBV4-3; clone_size: .; d_call: TRBD1; j_call: TRBJ1-4; cdr3_nt: TGCGCCAGCAGCCTCGTGGGTCCAGGGGGCCTTGAAAAACTGTTTTTT; cdr3_aa: CASSLVGPGGLEKLFF
v_call: TRBV7-2; clone_size: once; d_call: TRBD2; j_call: TRBJ2-7; cdr3_nt: TGTGCCAGCACCCTGGCGGGAGGGCCTTCCTACGAGCAGTACTTC; cdr3_aa: CASTLAGGPSYEQYF
v_call: TRBV5-4; clone_size: .; d_call: .; j_call: TRBJ1-4; cdr3_nt: TGTGCCAGCAGCTTGGCCGGTCAAGGGGCGCGAAATGAAAAACTGTTTTTT; cdr3_aa: CASSLAGQGARNEKLFF
v_call: TRBV6-6; clone_size: .; d_call: TRBD2; j_call: TRBJ2-7; cdr3_nt: TGTGCCAGCAGCCCAGGGACTAGCGGAACGTACGAGCAGTACTTC; cdr3_aa: CASSPGTSGTYEQYF
v_call: TRBV6-5; clone_size: .; d_call: .; j_call: TRBJ2-1; cdr3_nt: TGTGCCAGCACCAATCAGGGTGAGCAGTTCTTC; cdr3_aa: CASTNQGEQFF
v_call: TRBV18; clone_size: .; d_call: .; j_call: TRBJ1-2; cdr3_nt: TGTGCCAGCTCACCCGACAGAAACTATGGCTACACCTTC; cdr3_aa: CASSPDRNYGYTF
v_call: TRBV27; clone_size: .; d_call: TRBD2; j_call: TRBJ2-2; cdr3_nt: TGTGCCAGCAGTTTATCGTCTAGCGGGATTCCGAACGGGGAGCTGTTTTTT; cdr3_aa: CASSLSSSGIPNGELFF
v_call: TRBV19; clone_size: .; d_call: TRBD1; j_call: TRBJ1-4; cdr3_nt: TGTGCCAGTAGTATCGGGACAGGCCCCGAAAAACTGTTTTTT; cdr3_aa: CASSIGTGPEKLFF
v_call: TRBV30; clone_size: .; d_call: .; j_call: TRBJ2-5; cdr3_nt: TGTGCCTGGAGTGTGGGCCCCCTGCAGTACTTC; cdr3_aa: CAWSVGPLQYF
v_call: TRBV7-8; clone_size: once; d_call: .; j_call: TRBJ2-7; cdr3_nt: TGTGCCAGCAGTGACAGGACCTACGAGCAGTACTTC; cdr3_aa: CASSDRTYEQYF
v_call: TRBV18; clone_size: .; d_call: TRBD2; j_call: TRBJ2-1; cdr3_nt: TGTGCCAGCTCACCACAAGGCGGGAGGGTCAATGAGCAGTTCTTC; cdr3_aa: CASSPQGGRVNEQFF
v_call: TRBV11-2; clone_size: .; d_call: TRBD2; j_call: TRBJ2-7; cdr3_nt: TGTGCCAGCAGGGGACTAGCGGGAGCCTACGAGCAGTACTTC; cdr3_aa: CASRGLAGAYEQYF
v_call: TRBV19; clone_size: .; d_call: .; j_call: TRBJ1-5; cdr3_nt: TGCGCCAGTAAGGGGCTAGGGCAAATAAGCAATCAGCCCCAGCATTTT; cdr3_aa: CASKGLGQISNQPQHF
v_call: TRBV6-6; clone_size: .; d_call: .; j_call: TRBJ1-2; cdr3_nt: TGTGCCAGCAGAGACTTTAATAATGGCTACACCTTC; cdr3_aa: CASRDFNNGYTF
v_call: TRBV4-3; clone_size: .; d_call: TRBD1; j_call: TRBJ2-3; cdr3_nt: TGCGCCAGCAGCCGAATAACCGGGACAGCCAACACAGATACGCAGTATTTT; cdr3_aa: CASSRITGTANTDTQYF
v_call: TRBV25-1; clone_size: .; d_call: .; j_call: TRBJ1-6; cdr3_nt: TGTGCCAGCAGGGCAGAAAGCTCCTATAATTCACCCCTCCACTTT; cdr3_aa: CASRAESSYNSPLHF
v_call: TRBV7-9; clone_size: .; d_call: TRBD2; j_call: TRBJ2-2; cdr3_nt: TGTGCCAGCAGCTTACCTAGCGGGGGGAACACCGGGGAGCTGTTTTTT; cdr3_aa: CASSLPSGGNTGELFF
v_call: TRBV4-3; clone_size: .; d_call: .; j_call: TRBJ2-7; cdr3_nt: TGCGCCAGCAGCCGCGGACAGTCCTACGAGCAGTACTTC; cdr3_aa: CASSRGQSYEQYF
v_call: TRBV6-5; clone_size: .; d_call: .; j_call: TRBJ2-7; cdr3_nt: TGTGCCAGCAGTGTCCCAGGATCCTACGAGCAGTACTTC; cdr3_aa: CASSVPGSYEQYF
v_call: TRBV2; clone_size: .; d_call: .; j_call: TRBJ1-2; cdr3_nt: TGTGCCAGCCGACCTCCGGGTCTCCTGGATGGCTACACCTTC; cdr3_aa: CASRPPGLLDGYTF
v_call: TRBV5-6; clone_size: .; d_call: .; j_call: TRBJ2-7; cdr3_nt: TGTGCCAGCAGCTTGGGACTTCGATCCTACGAGCAGTACTTC; cdr3_aa: CASSLGLRSYEQYF
v_call: TRBV7-8; clone_size: few; d_call: .; j_call: TRBJ1-1; cdr3_nt: TGTGCCAGCAGCCTAACAGGGTCCGAAGCTTTCTTT; cdr3_aa: CASSLTGSEAFF
v_call: TRBV7-9; clone_size: .; d_call: .; j_call: TRBJ2-2; cdr3_nt: TGTGCCAGCAGCCCTCCAGGGTACACCGGGGAGCTGTTTTTT; cdr3_aa: CASSPPGYTGELFF
v_call: TRBV27; clone_size: .; d_call: .; j_call: TRBJ1-6; cdr3_nt: TGTGCCAGCAGTTTCGGGTCTAAGAATTCACCCCTCCACTTT; cdr3_aa: CASSFGSKNSPLHF
v_call: TRBV19; clone_size: .; d_call: .; j_call: TRBJ1-2; cdr3_nt: TGTGCCAGTAGTATAGGAGAGTACTATGGCTACACCTTC; cdr3_aa: CASSIGEYYGYTF
v_call: TRBV5-1; clone_size: .; d_call: TRBD2; j_call: TRBJ2-2; cdr3_nt: TGCGCCAGCAGGAGGGGCGGGGGAGACACCGGGGAGCTGTTTTTT; cdr3_aa: CASRRGGGDTGELFF
v_call: TRBV5-1; clone_size: .; d_call: TRBD2; j_call: TRBJ2-1; cdr3_nt: TGCGCCAGCACAGCGGGAGGAGGCTACAATGAGCAGTTCTTC; cdr3_aa: CASTAGGGYNEQFF
v_call: TRBV9; clone_size: once; d_call: TRBD1; j_call: TRBJ1-1; cdr3_nt: TGTGCCAGCAGCGCCCCCGGGACAGGGAAGGCTTTCTTT; cdr3_aa: CASSAPGTGKAFF
v_call: TRBV5-5; clone_size: .; d_call: .; j_call: TRBJ1-5; cdr3_nt: TGTGCCAGCAGCCCGGGACTGACCAATCAGCCCCAGCATTTT; cdr3_aa: CASSPGLTNQPQHF
v_call: TRBV7-2; clone_size: .; d_call: TRBD2; j_call: TRBJ2-1; cdr3_nt: TGTGCCAGCAGCCCAAACCGGGGGGGCCGCAATGAGCAGTTCTTC; cdr3_aa: CASSPNRGGRNEQFF
v_call: TRBV10-3; clone_size: .; d_call: TRBD1; j_call: TRBJ2-3; cdr3_nt: TGTGCCATCAGGCCGGGACAGTCCACAGATACGCAGTATTTT; cdr3_aa: CAIRPGQSTDTQYF
v_call: TRBV5-1; clone_size: .; d_call: TRBD1; j_call: TRBJ1-1; cdr3_nt: TGCGCCAGCAGCTTGGTGGAGGGGGCTCAGGCTTTCTTT; cdr3_aa: CASSLVEGAQAFF
v_call: TRBV27; clone_size: .; d_call: TRBD1; j_call: TRBJ2-3; cdr3_nt: TGTGCCAGCAGTCTGCGACAGGGCGTAGATACGCAGTATTTT; cdr3_aa: CASSLRQGVDTQYF
v_call: TRBV5-1; clone_size: .; d_call: .; j_call: TRBJ2-7; cdr3_nt: TGCGCCAGCAGCTTGGAGGGGATCTACGAGCAGTACTTC; cdr3_aa: CASSLEGIYEQYF
v_call: TRBV30; clone_size: .; d_call: .; j_call: TRBJ2-5; cdr3_nt: TGTGCCTGGAGTACCGGGGAAGGGCGAGAGACCCAGTACTTC; cdr3_aa: CAWSTGEGRETQYF
v_call: TRBV21-1; clone_size: .; d_call: .; j_call: TRBJ1-5; cdr3_nt: TGTGCCAGCAGCGAGAGATATAGCAATCAGCCCCAGCATTTT; cdr3_aa: CASSERYSNQPQHF
v_call: TRBV7-2; clone_size: few; d_call: .; j_call: TRBJ1-5; cdr3_nt: TGTGCCAGCAGCTGGGACACTAACCTTAATCAGCCCCAGCATTTT; cdr3_aa: CASSWDTNLNQPQHF
v_call: TRBV6-5; clone_size: .; d_call: .; j_call: TRBJ2-1; cdr3_nt: TGTGCCAGCAGTTACGCGGAACACTCCTACAATGAGCAGTTCTTC; cdr3_aa: CASSYAEHSYNEQFF
v_call: TRBV28; clone_size: .; d_call: .; j_call: TRBJ1-2; cdr3_nt: TGTGCCAGCATGGGAGGATTAAACTATGGCTACACCTTC; cdr3_aa: CASMGGLNYGYTF
v_call: TRBV6-6; clone_size: .; d_call: .; j_call: TRBJ1-6; cdr3_nt: TGTGCCAGCAGTTACTTGGGGCGAGATTCACCCCTCCACTTT; cdr3_aa: CASSYLGRDSPLHF
v_call: TRBV5-1; clone_size: .; d_call: TRBD2; j_call: TRBJ2-7; cdr3_nt: TGCGCCAGCAAAACACACCACCGGTATCTAGCGGGAATTTACGAGCAGTACTTC; cdr3_aa: CASKTHHRYLAGIYEQYF
v_call: TRBV19; clone_size: .; d_call: .; j_call: TRBJ1-5; cdr3_nt: TGTGCCAGTAGTATACAGGGTTATAGCAATCAGCCCCAGCATTTT; cdr3_aa: CASSIQGYSNQPQHF
v_call: TRBV6-6; clone_size: once; d_call: .; j_call: TRBJ2-1; cdr3_nt: TGTGCCAGCAGGGGGGGCTCCTACAATGAGCAGTTCTTC; cdr3_aa: CASRGGSYNEQFF